The clone carrying this TCR beta chain was seen repeatedly, ten times or more. Its specificity is not known. The sample is drawn from a study of T-cell memory formation after mild COVID-19. TCRdb redid the calling of the 5' RACE reads with MiXCR, one entry per CDR3 protein. The sample holds more than 300,000 distinct CDR3 sequences, approximately 14% seen once. The CDR3 is made up of 17 amino acids. Trimming cost V 5 bases and J 1 base; bases outside gene matches: 8. Looked up from germline, CDR1 is SGHAT and CDR2 is FQNNGV. Findings and limits, study-wide: Clonal second-wave expansions that peaked on day 37 had unconfirmed SARS-CoV-2 specificity. The study detected some responding clones in pre-infection memory, suggesting cross-reactive memory joined.

The source material was PBMCs or a T cell subset sorted from them (not recorded which). The receptor was isolated from a man aged 18 to 35 who had mild COVID-19 (a few samples of this study predate the infection). Cell type and time point are not known. J is TRBJ2-3 and V is TRBV11-2; TRBD2 agrees at 11 bases. The CDR3 is CASSPGGLAVGTDTQYF. The CDR3 coding sequence is TGTGCCAGCAGCCCGGGGGGACTAGCGGTCGGCACAGATACGCAGTATTTT.